A selection of T cell receptor beta chains follows, all from one sample in a study of T cell changes during pregnancy in multiple sclerosis. Only in-frame clones appear in the TCRdb table, and some are missing; sequencing was by immunoSEQ multiplex PCR. Of tens of thousands of clones listed, about nine tenths are singletons. Here the sequenced sample was CD8+ T cells from peripheral blood mononuclear cells, taken in the second trimester of pregnancy. The receptor source for this set is a female donor with multiple sclerosis, enrolled in a pregnancy study. The CDR3 runs from the conserved cysteine through the conserved F or W. D genes are given only for firm matches. Clone sizes are given selectively: once, few, many, or a class where the clone is expanded.

clone size	V gene	J gene	D gene	CDR3 DNA	CDR3 protein
-	TRBV2	TRBJ2-7	-	TGTGCCAGCAGTGAAGCGATTGCGTTTGGTGGCTACGAGCAGTACTTC	CASSEAIAFGGYEQYF
-	TRBV11-3	TRBJ2-1	-	TGTGCCAGCAGCCTAGCCGGGATGGGCCCATATCTCAATGAGCAGTTCTTC	CASSLAGMGPYLNEQFF
-	TRBV25-1	TRBJ2-1	TRBD1	TGTGCCATCGGGGACAGCTCCTACAATGAGCAGTTCTTC	CAIGDSSYNEQFF
-	TRBV7-2	TRBJ2-1	TRBD2	TGTGCCAGCAGCTCCCACCTGCGGGGGGAATACTCCTACAATGAGCAGTTCTTC	CASSSHLRGEYSYNEQFF
-	TRBV2	TRBJ2-4	TRBD2	TGTGCCAGCAGTGAGGGGGGGAACATTCAGTACTTC	CASSEGGNIQYF
-	TRBV25-1	TRBJ2-1	-	TGTGCCAGCCTCGGAATTGGCGGGTCTACCTACAATGAGCAGTTCTTC	CASLGIGGSTYNEQFF
-	TRBV5-6	TRBJ2-7	-	TGTGCCAGCAGCTTTGACTACTCCTACGAGCAGTACTTC	CASSFDYSYEQYF
-	TRBV15	TRBJ1-2	-	TGTGCCACCAGCAGAGATCGCCAGGGTGAAGGCTACACCTTC	CATSRDRQGEGYTF
-	TRBV5-1	TRBJ1-5	-	TGCGCCAGCAGCCTCGAGGGGGGGATACAGCAGCCCCAGCATTTT	CASSLEGGIQQPQHF
-	TRBV9	TRBJ1-1	TRBD1	TGTGCCAGCAGCGAGGGGACAGGGACCTTTCCGAACACTGAAGCTTTCTTT	CASSEGTGTFPNTEAFF
-	TRBV9	TRBJ1-2	-	TGTGCCACAACGGGGAACCCAGCGAACCTGGTAGATGGCTACACCTTC	CATTGNPANLVDGYTF
-	TRBV5-6	TRBJ1-2	-	TGTGCCAGCAGCTTGGGGGGGGGCAACTATGGCTACACCTTC	CASSLGGGNYGYTF
-	TRBV7-2	TRBJ1-5	-	TGTGCCAGCAGCTTAGCGGCTTGGCCCCAGCATTTT	CASSLAAWPQHF
-	TRBV30	TRBJ1-1	-	TGTGCCTGGAGTGTACTCCACAGGCTCATGAACACTGAAGCTTTCTTT	CAWSVLHRLMNTEAFF
-	TRBV9	TRBJ1-2	TRBD1	TGTGCCAGCAGCGTCTGGGTCTCAGGGGGCGATGGCTACACCTTC	CASSVWVSGGDGYTF
once	TRBV5-1	TRBJ2-7	TRBD2	TGCGCCAGCAGCTTCGGACTAGCGGGGGGACTAAGCTCCTACGAGCAGTACTTC	CASSFGLAGGLSSYEQYF
-	TRBV4-3	TRBJ2-7	TRBD1	TGCGCCAGCAGCCAAGATAAGTCAACAGGGGGACTTAGGGACGAGCAGTACTTC	CASSQDKSTGGLRDEQYF
-	TRBV6-5	TRBJ2-7	-	TGTGCCAGCAGTTACCTATCGGGTGCCCACGAGCAGTACTTC	CASSYLSGAHEQYF
-	TRBV27	TRBJ1-1	TRBD1	TGTGCCAGCAGTCCATACGACCAGGGGGCTCACACTGAAGCTTTCTTT	CASSPYDQGAHTEAFF
-	TRBV29-1	TRBJ2-3	-	TGCAGCGTTGAAGATCTTGCCGGGAGTACCGCAGATACGCAGTATTTT	CSVEDLAGSTADTQYF
-	TRBV7-2	TRBJ1-2	TRBD1	TGTGCCAGCAGCTTAATAAGTTCAGGGGGCAATGGCTACACCTTC	CASSLISSGGNGYTF
-	TRBV5-5	TRBJ2-7	-	TGTGCCAGCAGCGCCGCCGACAGCCCCAAAAAGGGGCAGTACTTC	CASSAADSPKKGQYF
-	TRBV30	TRBJ2-7	-	TGTGCCTGGAGCGCGTACTCCTACGAGCAGTACTTC	CAWSAYSYEQYF
few	TRBV19	TRBJ1-1	-	TGTGCCAGTAGTATAGGAGGTCGTAACACTGAAGCTTTCTTT	CASSIGGRNTEAFF
once	TRBV4-3	TRBJ2-5	TRBD2	TGCGCCAGCAGCCAAAGCCCCACTAGCGGGGGGGCCACGGAGACCCAGTACTTC	CASSQSPTSGGATETQYF
-	TRBV7-3	TRBJ2-1	-	TGTGCCAGCAGCTTAGGCGGGACCCCCGGCAATGAGCAGTTCTTC	CASSLGGTPGNEQFF
-	TRBV4-1	TRBJ2-7	TRBD1	TGCGCCAGCAGCCAAGATCTATGGGACAGATCCTACGAGCAGTACTTC	CASSQDLWDRSYEQYF
-	TRBV2	TRBJ1-2	TRBD1	TGTGCCAGCAGTGAAACCCGGACAGGGAAGAACTATGGCTACACCTTC	CASSETRTGKNYGYTF
-	TRBV2	TRBJ2-7	-	TGTGCCAGCGCGGGACAGACATACCACGAGCAGTACTTC	CASAGQTYHEQYF
-	TRBV6-1	TRBJ1-6	-	TGTGCCAGCAGTGAAGAGAGCTCCTATAATTCACCCCTCCACTTT	CASSEESSYNSPLHF
-	TRBV27	TRBJ1-2	-	TGTGCCAGCAGTTTAGGAGGGGCTGTTGGCTACACCTTC	CASSLGGAVGYTF
-	TRBV9	TRBJ1-2	TRBD1	TGTGCCAGCAGCGATCCGGGACAGGGGGCCGGGTATGATGGCTACACCTTC	CASSDPGQGAGYDGYTF
-	TRBV5-1	TRBJ2-1	TRBD2	TGCGCCAGCAGCTTGGTTGCCGGTGAAGGGACTAGCGGGAGTCAAAATGAGCAGTTCTTC	CASSLVAGEGTSGSQNEQFF
-	TRBV4-3	TRBJ1-1	-	TGCGCCAGCAGCCAAGAGATAAGCCCCAACACTGAAGCTTTCTTT	CASSQEISPNTEAFF
-	TRBV5-6	TRBJ2-7	-	TGTGCCAGCAGCTTGGAACACAGGGACGAGCAGTACTTC	CASSLEHRDEQYF
few	TRBV7-9	TRBJ1-5	TRBD1	TGTGCCAGCAGCTCGGGACAGGGCGATCAGCCCCAGCATTTT	CASSSGQGDQPQHF
-	TRBV30	TRBJ2-1	TRBD2	TGTGCCTGGAGGGCTCTAGCGGGGGGGCAATATAGTGAGCAGTTCTTC	CAWRALAGGQYSEQFF
-	TRBV6-5	TRBJ2-7	TRBD2	TGTGCCAGCAGTTACCCGACTAGCGGGGGTGTCTACGAGCAGTACTTC	CASSYPTSGGVYEQYF
-	TRBV4-3	TRBJ2-3	TRBD1	TGCGCCAGCAGCCAGGACAGGAGCCCTGGAGGAGACACAGATACGCAGTATTTT	CASSQDRSPGGDTDTQYF
-	TRBV19	TRBJ2-7	-	TGTGCCAGTAGTCCAGGCGACACCTACGAGCAGTACTTC	CASSPGDTYEQYF
once	TRBV5-8	TRBJ1-1	-	TGTGCCAGCAGCTTGTGGCAGGGTGACACTGAAGCTTTCTTT	CASSLWQGDTEAFF
once	TRBV2	TRBJ2-7	-	TGTGCCAGCAGTCCGTCCCGGGACATCTACGAGCAGTACTTC	CASSPSRDIYEQYF
-	TRBV7-8	TRBJ1-1	-	TGTGCCAGCAGCTCAGAGGGGGTGTGGAATGAAGCTTTCTTT	CASSSEGVWNEAFF
-	TRBV6-5	TRBJ1-2	-	TGTGCCAGCAGTTACTCGAGCCACTATGGCTACACCTTC	CASSYSSHYGYTF
-	TRBV6-1	TRBJ1-2	-	TGTGCCAGCAGTGATCTGACCTTCGGAGGGAACTATGGCTACACCTTC	CASSDLTFGGNYGYTF
-	TRBV2	TRBJ1-4	TRBD1	TGTGCCAGCAGTGAAAGTTCTCCCAACAGGGGTGCAACTAATGAAAAACTGTTTTTT	CASSESSPNRGATNEKLFF
-	TRBV6-1	TRBJ2-1	-	TGTGCCAGCAGTGAAGCCCGGAACAGTTACAATGAGCAGTTCTTC	CASSEARNSYNEQFF